This T cell receptor (beta chain) was sequenced in a study of T-cell memory formation after mild COVID-19. CDR1 and CDR2 from the germline V gene are SGHNT and YYREEE (reference sequence). The CDR3 is 15 amino acids. V dropped 4 bases and J dropped 4; count of bases not matched to a gene: 9. Findings and limits, study-wide: Contracting clones from day 15 to 85 had balanced CD4/CD8; later expanders favoured CD4+. Pre-infection memory showed some responding clones, and this suggested that cross-reactive memory joined.

This clonotype appeared many times. The antigen is unknown. TCRdb passed the 5' RACE reads through MiXCR, listing each CDR3 protein once. The table includes more than 250,000 distinct CDR3 sequences, 15% to 20% detected once. The sample comprised PBMCs or a T cell subset sorted from them (not recorded which). This TCR came from a man younger than 35 who had mild COVID-19 (a few samples of this study predate the infection). Cell type and time point are not known. The chain uses TRBV5-4 and TRBJ2-7, with TRBD1 matching over 9 bases. The CDR3 sequence: CASSLPGTGTYEQYF. The CDR3 bases are TGTGCCAGCAGCCTACCTGGGACAGGGACATACGAGCAGTACTTC.